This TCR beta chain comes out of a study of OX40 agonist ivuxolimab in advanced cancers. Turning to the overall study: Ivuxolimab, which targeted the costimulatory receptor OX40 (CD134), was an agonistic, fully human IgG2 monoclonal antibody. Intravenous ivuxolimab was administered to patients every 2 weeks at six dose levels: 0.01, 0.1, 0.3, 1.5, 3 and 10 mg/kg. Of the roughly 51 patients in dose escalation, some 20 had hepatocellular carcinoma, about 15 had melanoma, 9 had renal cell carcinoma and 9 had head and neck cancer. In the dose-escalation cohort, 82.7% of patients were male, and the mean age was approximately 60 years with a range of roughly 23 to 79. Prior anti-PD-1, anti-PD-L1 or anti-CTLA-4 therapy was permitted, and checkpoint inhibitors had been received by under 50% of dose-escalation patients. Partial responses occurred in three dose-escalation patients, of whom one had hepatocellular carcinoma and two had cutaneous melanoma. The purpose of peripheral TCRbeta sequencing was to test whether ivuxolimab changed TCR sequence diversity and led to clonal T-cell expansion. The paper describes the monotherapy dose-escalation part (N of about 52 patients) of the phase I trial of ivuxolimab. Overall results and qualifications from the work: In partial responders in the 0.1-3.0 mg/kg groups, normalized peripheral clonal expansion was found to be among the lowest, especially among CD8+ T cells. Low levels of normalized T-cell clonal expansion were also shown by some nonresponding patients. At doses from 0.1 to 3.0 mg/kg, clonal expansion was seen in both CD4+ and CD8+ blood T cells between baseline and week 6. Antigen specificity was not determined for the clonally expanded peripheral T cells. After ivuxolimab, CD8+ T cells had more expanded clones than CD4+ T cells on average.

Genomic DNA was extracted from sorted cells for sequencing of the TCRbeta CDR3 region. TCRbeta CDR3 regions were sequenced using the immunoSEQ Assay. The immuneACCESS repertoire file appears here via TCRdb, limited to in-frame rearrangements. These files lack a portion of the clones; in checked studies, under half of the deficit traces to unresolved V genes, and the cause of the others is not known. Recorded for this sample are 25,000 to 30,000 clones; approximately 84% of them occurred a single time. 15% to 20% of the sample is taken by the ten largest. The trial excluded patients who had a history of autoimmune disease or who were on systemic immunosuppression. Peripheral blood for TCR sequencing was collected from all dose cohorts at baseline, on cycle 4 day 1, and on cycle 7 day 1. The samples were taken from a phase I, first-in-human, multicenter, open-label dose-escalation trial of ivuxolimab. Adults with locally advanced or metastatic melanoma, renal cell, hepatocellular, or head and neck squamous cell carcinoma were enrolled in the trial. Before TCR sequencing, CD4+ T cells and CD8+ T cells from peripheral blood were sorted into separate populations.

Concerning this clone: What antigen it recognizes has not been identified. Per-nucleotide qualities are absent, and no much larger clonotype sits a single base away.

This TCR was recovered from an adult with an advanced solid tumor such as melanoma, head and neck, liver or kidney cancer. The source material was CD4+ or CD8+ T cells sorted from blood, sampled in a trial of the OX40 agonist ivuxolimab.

DNA sequence: TGTGCCAGCAGCGTAGACGACGGGTATCAGCCCCAGCATTTT. Its translation reads: CASSVDDGYQPQHF. The sequence links TRBV9 to TRBJ1-5; the D gene cannot be named for sure. Cut back by 0 bases and 5 bases, the V and J ends lie 9 bases apart. Inclusive of the bounding cysteine and phenylalanine, the CDR3 is 14 residues long. Only CDR3 DNA is held: 42 bases, read in frame from base 1. CDR1 is given as SGDLS and CDR2 as YYNGEE, both from the germline V gene.